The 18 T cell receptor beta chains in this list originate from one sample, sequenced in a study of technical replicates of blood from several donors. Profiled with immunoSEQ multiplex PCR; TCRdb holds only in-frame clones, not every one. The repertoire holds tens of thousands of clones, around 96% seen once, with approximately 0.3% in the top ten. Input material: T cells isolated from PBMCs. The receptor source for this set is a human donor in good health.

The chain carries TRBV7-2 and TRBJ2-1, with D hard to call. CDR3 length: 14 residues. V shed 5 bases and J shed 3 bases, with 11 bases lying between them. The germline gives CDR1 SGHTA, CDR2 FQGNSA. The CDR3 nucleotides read TGTGCCAGCAGCCCCGACTGGCTCTACAATGAGCAGTTCTTC. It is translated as CASSPDWLYNEQFF.

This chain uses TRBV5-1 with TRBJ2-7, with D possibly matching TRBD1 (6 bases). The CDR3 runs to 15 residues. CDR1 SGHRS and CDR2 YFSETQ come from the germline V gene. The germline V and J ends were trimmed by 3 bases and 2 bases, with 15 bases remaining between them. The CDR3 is CASSSVPGGPYEQYF. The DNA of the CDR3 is TGCGCCAGCAGCTCGGTTCCTGGGGGCCCCTACGAGCAGTACTTC.

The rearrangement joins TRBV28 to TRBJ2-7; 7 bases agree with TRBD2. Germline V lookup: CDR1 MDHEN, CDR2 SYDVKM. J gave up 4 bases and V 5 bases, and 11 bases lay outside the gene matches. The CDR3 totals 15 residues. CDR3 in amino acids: CASSPRARELYEQYF. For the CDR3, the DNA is TGTGCCAGCAGTCCCCGGGCGCGGGAGTTATACGAGCAGTACTTC.

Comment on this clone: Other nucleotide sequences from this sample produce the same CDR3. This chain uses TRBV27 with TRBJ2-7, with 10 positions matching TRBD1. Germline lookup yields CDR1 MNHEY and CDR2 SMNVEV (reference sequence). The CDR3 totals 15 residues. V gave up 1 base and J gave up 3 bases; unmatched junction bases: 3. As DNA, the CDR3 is TGTGCCAGCAGTTTATTGGGGGACAGGGGCTACGAGCAGTACTTC. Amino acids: CASSLLGDRGYEQYF.

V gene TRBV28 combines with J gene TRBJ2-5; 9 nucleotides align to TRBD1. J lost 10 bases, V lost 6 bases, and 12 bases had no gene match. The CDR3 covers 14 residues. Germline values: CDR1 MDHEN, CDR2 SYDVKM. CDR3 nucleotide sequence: TGTGCCAGCAGCCTCCCTGGGACAGGGAGTAACCAGTACTTC. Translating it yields CASSLPGTGSNQYF.

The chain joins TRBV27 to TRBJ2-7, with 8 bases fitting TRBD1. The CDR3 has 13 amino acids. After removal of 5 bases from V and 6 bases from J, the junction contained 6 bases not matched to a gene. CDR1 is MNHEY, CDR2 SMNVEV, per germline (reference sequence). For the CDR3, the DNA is TGTGCCAGCAGTCCCCGGACAGGGTTCGAGCAGTACTTC. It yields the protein CASSPRTGFEQYF.

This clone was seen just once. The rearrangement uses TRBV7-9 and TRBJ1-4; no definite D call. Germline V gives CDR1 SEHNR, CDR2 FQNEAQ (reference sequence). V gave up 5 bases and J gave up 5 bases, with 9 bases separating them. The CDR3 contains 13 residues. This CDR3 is CASSPLTNEKLFF. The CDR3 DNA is TGTGCCAGCAGCCCTTTAACAAATGAAAAACTGTTTTTT.

The CDR3 bases are TGTGCCAGCTCGTACAGGGGGAACGAAGCTTTCTTT. Translation gives CASSYRGNEAFF. The rearrangement uses TRBV27 and TRBJ1-1; TRBD1 matches 8 bases. The germline V gene has CDR1 MNHEY and CDR2 SMNVEV (reference sequence). Trimming took 8 bases from V and 8 from J; bases not matched to a gene: 7. The length of the CDR3 is 12 residues.

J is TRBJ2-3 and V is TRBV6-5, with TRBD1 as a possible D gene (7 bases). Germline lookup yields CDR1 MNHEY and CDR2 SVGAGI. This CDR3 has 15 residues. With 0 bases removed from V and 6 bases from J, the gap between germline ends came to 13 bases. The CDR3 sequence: CASSYSTGRTDTQYF. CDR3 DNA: TGTGCCAGCAGTTACTCGACAGGGAGGACGGATACGCAGTATTTT.

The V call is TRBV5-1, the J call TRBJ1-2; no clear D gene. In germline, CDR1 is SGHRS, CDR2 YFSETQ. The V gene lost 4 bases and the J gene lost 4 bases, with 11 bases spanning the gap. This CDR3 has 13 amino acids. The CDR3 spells CASSGGNLYGYTF. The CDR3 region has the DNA TGCGCCAGCAGCGGCGGGAATCTCTATGGCTACACCTTC. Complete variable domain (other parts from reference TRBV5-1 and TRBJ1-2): KAGVTQTPRYLIKTRGQQVTLSCSPISGHRSVSWYQQTPGQGLQFLFEYFSETQRNKGNFPGRFSGRQFSNSRSEMNVSTLELGDSALYLCASSGGNLYGYTFGSGTRLTVV.

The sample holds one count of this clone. CDR3 sequence: CASSAANTDTQYF. As DNA, the CDR3 is TGCGCCAGCAGTGCCGCGAACACAGATACGCAGTATTTT. The chain employs TRBV10-1 and TRBJ2-3; D is unresolved. The CDR3 spans 13 residues. The germline V and J ends were trimmed by 4 bases and 2 bases, with 7 bases remaining between them. The V gene's germline CDR1 is WNHNN and CDR2 SYGVQD (reference sequence).

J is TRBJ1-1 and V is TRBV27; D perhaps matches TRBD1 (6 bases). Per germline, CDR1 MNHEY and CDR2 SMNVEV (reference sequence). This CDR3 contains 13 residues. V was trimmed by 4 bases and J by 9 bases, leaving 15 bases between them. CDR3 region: CASSYLEGVQAFF. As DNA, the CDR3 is TGTGCCAGCAGTTACCTTGAGGGGGTCCAAGCTTTCTTT.

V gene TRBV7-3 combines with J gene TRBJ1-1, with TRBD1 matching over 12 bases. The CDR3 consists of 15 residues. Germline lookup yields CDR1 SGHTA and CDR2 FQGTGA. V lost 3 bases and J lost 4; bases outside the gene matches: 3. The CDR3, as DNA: TGTGCCAGCAGCTTTTCGGGACAGGGGGCCACTGAAGCTTTCTTT. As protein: CASSFSGQGATEAFF.

The CDR3: CAWSKGANEKLFF. For the CDR3, the DNA is TGTGCCTGGAGTAAGGGGGCTAATGAAAAACTGTTTTTT. The chain couples TRBV30 to TRBJ1-4, with D maybe TRBD1 (6 bases). The V end lost 2 bases, the J end lost 3 bases, and 7 bases lay between the germline ends. The CDR3 extends over 13 amino acids. CDR1 is GTSNPN, CDR2 SVGIG, per germline (reference sequence).

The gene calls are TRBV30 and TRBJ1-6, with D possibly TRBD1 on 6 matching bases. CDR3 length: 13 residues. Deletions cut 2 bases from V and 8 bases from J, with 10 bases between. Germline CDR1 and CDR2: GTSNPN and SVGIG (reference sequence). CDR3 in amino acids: CAWSSGEDSPLHF. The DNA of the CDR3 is TGTGCCTGGAGTTCAGGGGAAGATTCACCCCTCCACTTT. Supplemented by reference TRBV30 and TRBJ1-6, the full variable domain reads SQTIHQWPATLVQPVGSPLSLECTVEGTSNPNLYWYRQAAGRGLQLLFYSVGIGQISSEVPQNLSASRPQDRQFILSSKKLLLSDSGFYLCAWSSGEDSPLHFGNGTRLTVT.

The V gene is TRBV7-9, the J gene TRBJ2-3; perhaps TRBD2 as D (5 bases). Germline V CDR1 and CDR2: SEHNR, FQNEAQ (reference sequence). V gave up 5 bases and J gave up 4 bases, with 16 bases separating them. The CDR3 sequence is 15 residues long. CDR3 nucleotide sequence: TGTGCCAGCAGCGAAGCCGGGGTACAGCCAGATACGCAGTATTTT. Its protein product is CASSEAGVQPDTQYF.

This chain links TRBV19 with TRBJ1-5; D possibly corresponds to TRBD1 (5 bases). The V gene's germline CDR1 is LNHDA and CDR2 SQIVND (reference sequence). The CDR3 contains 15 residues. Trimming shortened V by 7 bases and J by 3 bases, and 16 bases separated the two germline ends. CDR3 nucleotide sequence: TGTGCCAGTAATCCGTCGGGGGGATTCAATCAGCCCCAGCATTTT. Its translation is CASNPSGGFNQPQHF. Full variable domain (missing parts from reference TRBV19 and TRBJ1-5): DGGITQSPKYLFRKEGQNVTLSCEQNLNHDAMYWYRQDPGQGLRLIYYSQIVNDFQKGDIAEGYSVSREKKESFPLTVTSAQKNPTAFYLCASNPSGGFNQPQHFGDGTRLSIL.

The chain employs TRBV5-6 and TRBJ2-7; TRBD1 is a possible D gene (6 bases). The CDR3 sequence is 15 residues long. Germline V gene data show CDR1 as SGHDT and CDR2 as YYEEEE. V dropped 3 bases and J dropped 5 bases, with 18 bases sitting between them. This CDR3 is CASSWGSTGIDEQYF. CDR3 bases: TGTGCCAGCAGCTGGGGAAGTACAGGGATCGACGAGCAGTACTTC.